The rows below give T cell receptor beta chains drawn from one sample of a study of OX40 agonist ivuxolimab in advanced cancers. TCRdb's table, derived via immunoSEQ multiplex PCR, lists solely in-frame clones and lacks some. The sample lists around 25,000 clones, 88% seen once, with 25% to 35% in the top ten. The source material was CD4+ or CD8+ T cells sorted from blood, sampled in a trial of the OX40 agonist ivuxolimab. Source of these receptors: an adult with an advanced solid tumor such as melanoma, head and neck, liver or kidney cancer. The CDR3 runs from the conserved cysteine through the conserved F or W. Each record gives: clone size, V gene, D gene, J gene, CDR3 protein, CDR3 DNA. A D gene is named only where the DNA matches it firmly. Only part of the rows carry a size: once, few, many, or a class if the clone is expanded.

size: -
V: TRBV7-8
D: -
J: TRBJ2-7
CDR3: CASSLRGPAPYEQYF
DNA: TGTGCCAGCAGCTTAAGGGGACCGGCTCCCTACGAGCAGTACTTC

size: -
V: TRBV30
D: -
J: TRBJ1-5
CDR3: CAWSAPTGFMQPQHF
DNA: TGTGCCTGGAGTGCCCCAACAGGGTTCATGCAGCCCCAGCATTTT

size: -
V: TRBV18
D: TRBD1
J: TRBJ1-1
CDR3: CASSPGQGTMNTEAFF
DNA: TGTGCCAGCTCACCAGGACAGGGGACTATGAACACTGAAGCTTTCTTT

size: -
V: TRBV6-5
D: -
J: TRBJ2-7
CDR3: CASSRGSRTHEQYF
DNA: TGTGCCAGCAGCCGTGGGTCTAGGACTCACGAGCAGTACTTC

size: -
V: TRBV6-1
D: -
J: TRBJ1-1
CDR3: CASKPTVLNTEAFF
DNA: TGTGCCAGCAAGCCGACAGTTCTGAACACTGAAGCTTTCTTT

size: -
V: TRBV7-2
D: -
J: TRBJ2-5
CDR3: CASTPEAGARGETQYF
DNA: TGTGCCAGCACCCCGGAGGCGGGGGCCCGGGGGGAGACCCAGTACTTC

size: -
V: TRBV6-5
D: -
J: TRBJ1-2
CDR3: CASSYRTGNYGYTF
DNA: TGTGCCAGCAGTTACCGGACGGGTAACTATGGCTACACCTTC

size: -
V: TRBV7-9
D: -
J: TRBJ2-2
CDR3: CASSSARTGELFF
DNA: TGTGCCAGCAGTTCAGCGAGGACCGGGGAGCTGTTTTTT

size: -
V: TRBV28
D: -
J: TRBJ1-5
CDR3: CASSLFLVNSNQPQHF
DNA: TGTGCCAGCAGTTTATTTCTGGTGAATAGCAATCAGCCCCAGCATTTT

size: -
V: TRBV30
D: -
J: TRBJ1-2
CDR3: CAWSRGGGIYGYTF
DNA: TGTGCCTGGAGTCGAGGGGGGGGAATCTATGGCTACACCTTC

size: -
V: TRBV18
D: TRBD2
J: TRBJ2-1
CDR3: CASSPPSSGREGEQFF
DNA: TGTGCCAGCTCACCACCATCCTCCGGGCGGGAGGGTGAGCAGTTCTTC

size: few
V: TRBV12-5
D: TRBD1
J: TRBJ1-3
CDR3: CASGQGARGNTIYF
DNA: TGTGCTAGTGGACAGGGGGCGAGGGGAAACACCATATATTTT

size: once
V: TRBV2
D: -
J: TRBJ2-2
CDR3: CASSDEGRSTGELFF
DNA: TGTGCCAGCAGTGATGAGGGGCGCAGCACCGGGGAGCTGTTTTTT

size: few
V: TRBV2
D: -
J: TRBJ2-7
CDR3: CASSVAYEQYF
DNA: TGTGCCAGCAGTGTAGCCTACGAGCAGTACTTC

size: -
V: TRBV29-1
D: TRBD1
J: TRBJ1-1
CDR3: CSARTGGRGTEAFF
DNA: TGCAGCGCCAGGACAGGGGGCCGTGGCACTGAAGCTTTCTTT

size: -
V: TRBV10-3
D: TRBD1
J: TRBJ2-5
CDR3: CATRQGLETQYF
DNA: TGTGCCACCCGACAGGGTTTAGAGACCCAGTACTTC

size: once
V: TRBV30
D: -
J: TRBJ2-1
CDR3: CAWSLQYNEQFF
DNA: TGTGCCTGGAGTTTACAATACAATGAGCAGTTCTTC

size: -
V: TRBV5-8
D: -
J: TRBJ2-7
CDR3: CASTRANYEQYF
DNA: TGTGCCAGCACCAGGGCTAACTACGAGCAGTACTTC

size: -
V: TRBV14
D: TRBD1
J: TRBJ1-2
CDR3: CASSRAPDRGAGYTF
DNA: TGTGCCAGCAGCCGAGCACCCGACAGGGGGGCTGGCTACACCTTC

size: few
V: TRBV19
D: TRBD1
J: TRBJ1-6
CDR3: CASRVQTGDNSPLHF
DNA: TGTGCCAGTAGAGTACAGACAGGGGATAATTCACCCCTCCACTTT

size: -
V: TRBV10-3
D: TRBD2
J: TRBJ2-6
CDR3: CASGRAGGLNGANVLTF
DNA: TGTGCCTCGGGACGGGCGGGAGGGTTAAATGGGGCCAACGTCCTGACTTTC

size: -
V: TRBV29-1
D: TRBD1
J: TRBJ2-2
CDR3: CSGQQGTADTGELFF
DNA: TGCAGCGGCCAGCAGGGGACAGCTGACACCGGGGAGCTGTTTTTT

size: -
V: TRBV5-1
D: TRBD1
J: TRBJ1-1
CDR3: CASSFGTAKEEAFF
DNA: TGCGCCAGCAGCTTCGGGACAGCCAAAGAAGAAGCTTTCTTT

size: -
V: TRBV7-9
D: -
J: TRBJ1-2
CDR3: CASSLSRYGYTF
DNA: TGTGCCAGCAGCTTATCCCGCTATGGCTACACCTTC

size: few
V: TRBV19
D: TRBD1
J: TRBJ2-1
CDR3: CASSIGQGQATESSYNEQFF
DNA: TGTGCCAGTAGTATTGGTCAGGGACAGGCAACGGAGAGCTCCTACAATGAGCAGTTCTTC

size: -
V: TRBV19
D: TRBD2
J: TRBJ2-7
CDR3: CASNLAGVGAEQYF
DNA: TGTGCCAGTAACCTAGCGGGAGTCGGGGCCGAGCAGTACTTC

size: -
V: TRBV5-1
D: -
J: TRBJ2-2
CDR3: CASSNGVSNTGELFF
DNA: TGCGCCAGCAGCAACGGGGTCTCGAACACCGGGGAGCTGTTTTTT

size: once
V: TRBV7-9
D: -
J: TRBJ2-7
CDR3: CASTLLGPYEQYF
DNA: TGTGCCAGCACCCTCTTGGGCCCCTACGAGCAGTACTTC

size: -
V: TRBV29-1
D: TRBD1
J: TRBJ1-1
CDR3: CSVEDQGDTEAFF
DNA: TGCAGCGTTGAAGATCAGGGGGATACTGAAGCTTTCTTT

size: once
V: TRBV11-3
D: -
J: TRBJ1-1
CDR3: CASSLGGTGTEAFF
DNA: TGTGCCAGCAGCCTAGGGGGGACCGGGACTGAAGCTTTCTTT

size: -
V: TRBV2
D: TRBD2
J: TRBJ2-3
CDR3: CASRTSGGGDTQYF
DNA: TGTGCCAGCAGAACTAGCGGGGGTGGAGATACGCAGTATTTT

size: -
V: TRBV2
D: -
J: TRBJ2-1
CDR3: CASSRTVSSYNEQFF
DNA: TGTGCCAGCAGTAGGACGGTTAGCTCCTACAATGAGCAGTTCTTC

size: -
V: TRBV6-1
D: -
J: TRBJ2-7
CDR3: CASSEGAASWTFYEQYF
DNA: TGTGCCAGCAGTGAAGGGGCTGCCTCGTGGACCTTCTACGAGCAGTACTTC

size: -
V: TRBV5-4
D: -
J: TRBJ2-3
CDR3: CASSLDTDTQYF
DNA: TGTGCCAGCAGCTTAGATACGGATACGCAGTATTTT

size: -
V: TRBV10-2
D: -
J: TRBJ2-7
CDR3: CASSEGGGTYEQYF
DNA: TGCGCCAGCAGTGAAGGGGGGGGGACCTACGAGCAGTACTTC

size: -
V: TRBV7-2
D: -
J: TRBJ2-6
CDR3: CASSPRLGTGANVLTF
DNA: TGTGCCAGCAGCCCCAGGCTAGGAACCGGGGCCAACGTCCTGACTTTC

size: -
V: TRBV29-1
D: -
J: TRBJ2-5
CDR3: CSARGGEETQYF
DNA: TGCAGCGCCCGAGGGGGGGAAGAGACCCAGTACTTC

size: -
V: TRBV10-3
D: -
J: TRBJ2-1
CDR3: CAISEPPSDEQFF
DNA: TGTGCCATCAGTGAGCCCCCAAGCGACGAGCAGTTCTTC

size: -
V: TRBV6-5
D: -
J: TRBJ2-7
CDR3: CASSRAGGTYEQYF
DNA: TGTGCCAGCAGCAGGGCTGGTGGGACCTACGAGCAGTACTTC

size: -
V: TRBV30
D: -
J: TRBJ1-1
CDR3: CAWRDSMNTEAFF
DNA: TGTGCCTGGAGGGACAGCATGAACACTGAAGCTTTCTTT

size: few
V: TRBV6-5
D: TRBD2
J: TRBJ2-4
CDR3: CASSYSGEGAKNIQYF
DNA: TGTGCCAGCAGTTACTCAGGGGAGGGAGCCAAAAACATTCAGTACTTC

size: -
V: TRBV5-6
D: TRBD1
J: TRBJ1-2
CDR3: CASSTGQVYGYTF
DNA: TGTGCCAGCAGCACGGGACAGGTCTATGGCTACACCTTC

size: -
V: TRBV12-5
D: TRBD1
J: TRBJ1-5
CDR3: CASGLGTGGNQPQHF
DNA: TGTGCTAGTGGTTTGGGGACAGGGGGAAATCAGCCCCAGCATTTT

size: -
V: TRBV7-9
D: -
J: TRBJ2-2
CDR3: CASSLATGTNTGELFF
DNA: TGTGCCAGCAGCTTAGCGACGGGGACGAACACCGGGGAGCTGTTTTTT

size: -
V: TRBV15
D: -
J: TRBJ2-1
CDR3: CATSRGPRNEQFF
DNA: TGTGCCACCAGCAGAGGTCCACGTAATGAGCAGTTCTTC

size: -
V: TRBV9
D: TRBD2
J: TRBJ2-1
CDR3: CASSLSGESYNEQFF
DNA: TGTGCCAGCAGCCTTAGCGGGGAGTCCTACAATGAGCAGTTCTTC

size: -
V: TRBV7-9
D: -
J: TRBJ1-1
CDR3: CASLRSLVALMAFF
DNA: TGTGCCAGCCTACGCAGCTTAGTCGCCCTTATGGCTTTCTTT

size: few
V: TRBV27
D: TRBD1
J: TRBJ1-1
CDR3: CASSFTGGRMNTEAFF
DNA: TGTGCCAGCAGTTTTACAGGGGGCAGGATGAACACTGAAGCTTTCTTT

size: -
V: TRBV4-2
D: -
J: TRBJ2-2
CDR3: CASSQGFNQGNTGELFF
DNA: TGTGCCAGCAGCCAAGGATTCAACCAGGGAAACACCGGGGAGCTGTTTTTT

size: -
V: TRBV6-5
D: -
J: TRBJ2-5
CDR3: CASSWLLGETQYF
DNA: TGTGCCAGCAGTTGGCTCCTTGGGGAGACCCAGTACTTC

size: -
V: TRBV10-3
D: -
J: TRBJ2-1
CDR3: CAIRAPISGNEQFF
DNA: TGTGCCATCAGGGCGCCTATTTCGGGCAATGAGCAGTTCTTC

size: -
V: TRBV5-3
D: -
J: TRBJ1-1
CDR3: CASSLSGGMNTEAFF
DNA: TGTGCCAGCAGCCTCTCGGGCGGAATGAACACTGAAGCTTTCTTT

size: -
V: TRBV10-3
D: TRBD2
J: TRBJ2-1
CDR3: CAISGGAGGPYNEQFF
DNA: TGTGCCATCAGTGGTGGAGCGGGAGGTCCCTACAATGAGCAGTTCTTC

size: -
V: TRBV11-3
D: -
J: TRBJ2-7
CDR3: CASSLRAGSGTYEQYF
DNA: TGTGCCAGCAGCTTAAGAGCGGGCTCAGGGACCTACGAGCAGTACTTC